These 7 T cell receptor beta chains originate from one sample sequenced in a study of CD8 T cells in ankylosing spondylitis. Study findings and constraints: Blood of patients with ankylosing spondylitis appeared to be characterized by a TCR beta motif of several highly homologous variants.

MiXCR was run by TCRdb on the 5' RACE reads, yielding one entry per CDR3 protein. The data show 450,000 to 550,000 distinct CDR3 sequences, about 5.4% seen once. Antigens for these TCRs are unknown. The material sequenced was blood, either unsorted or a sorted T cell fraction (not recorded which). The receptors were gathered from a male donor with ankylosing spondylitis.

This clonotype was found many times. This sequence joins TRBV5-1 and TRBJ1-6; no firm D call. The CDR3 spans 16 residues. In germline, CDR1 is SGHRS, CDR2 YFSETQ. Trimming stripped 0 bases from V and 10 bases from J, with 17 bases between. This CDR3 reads CASSLAGVRVGSPLHF. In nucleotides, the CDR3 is TGCGCCAGCAGCTTGGCCGGTGTAAGGGTTGGGTCACCCCTCCACTTT.

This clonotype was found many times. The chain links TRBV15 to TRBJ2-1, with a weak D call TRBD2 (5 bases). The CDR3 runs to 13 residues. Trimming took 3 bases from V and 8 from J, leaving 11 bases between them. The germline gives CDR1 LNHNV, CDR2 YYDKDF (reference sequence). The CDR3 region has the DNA TGTGCCACCAGCAGCCACATGAGGGATGAGCAGTTCTTC. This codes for CATSSHMRDEQFF.

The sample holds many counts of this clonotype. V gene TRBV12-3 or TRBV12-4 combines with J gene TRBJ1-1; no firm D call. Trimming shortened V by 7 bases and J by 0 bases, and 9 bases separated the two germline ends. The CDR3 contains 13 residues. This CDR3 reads CASNGVVNTEAFF. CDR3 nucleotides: TGTGCCAGCAACGGGGTTGTGAACACTGAAGCTTTCTTT.

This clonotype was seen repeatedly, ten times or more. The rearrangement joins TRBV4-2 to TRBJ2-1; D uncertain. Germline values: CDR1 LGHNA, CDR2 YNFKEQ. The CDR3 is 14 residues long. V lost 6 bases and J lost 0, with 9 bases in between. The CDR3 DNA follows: TGTGCCAGCAGATCTACTCGCTCCTACAATGAGCAGTTCTTC. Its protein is CASRSTRSYNEQFF.

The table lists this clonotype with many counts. The CDR3 sequence is CASSYFGDSPLHF. The CDR3 DNA is TGTGCCAGCAGTTACTTCGGGGATTCACCCCTCCACTTT. This sequence joins TRBV6-5 and TRBJ1-6, with D hard to call. V was trimmed by 1 base and J by 8 bases, leaving 6 bases between them. CDR3 length equals 13 residues. Germline V gene sequence: CDR1 MNHEY, CDR2 SVGAGI.

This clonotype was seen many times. Written as DNA, the CDR3 is TGTGCCAGCAGCCAGCCATCCACGACCTACGAGCAGTACTTC. Translated, it gives CASSQPSTTYEQYF. The chain combines TRBV3-1 with TRBJ2-7; D remains unclear. This CDR3 has 14 amino acids. V was clipped by 3 bases and J by 2 bases, with 11 bases between them. Germline-derived CDR1 and CDR2 are LGHDT and YNNKEL (reference sequence).

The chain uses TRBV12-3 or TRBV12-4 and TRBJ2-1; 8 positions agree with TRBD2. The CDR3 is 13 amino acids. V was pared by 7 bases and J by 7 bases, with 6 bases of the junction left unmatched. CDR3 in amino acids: CASTGSGNNEQFF. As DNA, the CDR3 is TGTGCCAGCACAGGTAGCGGGAATAATGAGCAGTTCTTC.